This T cell receptor beta chain was captured in a study of T cell clones after liver transplantation. Study-wide context: Samples came pre-transplant, pre-randomization before withdrawal, and post-randomization after withdrawal ended.

Study outcomes and limitations: Graft donor-reactive T cells may have migrated into the graft rather than being deleted. In two subjects, few donor cells limited the measurable donor-reactive repertoire.

Here immunoSEQ multiplex PCR was the method, and the copy in TCRdb shows in-frame clones only, minus some. The table includes around 110,000 clones, 90% detected once. CD3+CD4+ and CD3+CD8+ cells were FACS-sorted from thawed unstimulated PBMCs. CDR1 and CDR2 (germline): SGHRS, YFSETQ. Trimming at V came to 0 bases and at J to 6 bases, leaving 1 base not matched to a gene. The CDR3 runs 14 residues. As to this clone: No antigen is known for it.

The chain carries TRBV5-1 and TRBJ2-7; TRBD2 matches at 12 bases. This receptor was taken from a human patient who received a liver transplant. Part of the T cells may come from the graft donor. The sequencing used CD4+ T cells from blood, collected 12 months after liver transplant. The CDR3 is CASSLELAGGEQYF. In nucleotides, the CDR3 is TGCGCCAGCAGCTTGGAACTAGCGGGAGGCGAGCAGTACTTC.